A selection of T cell receptor beta chains follows, all from one sample in a study of blood T cell repertoires in COVID-19. Profiling relied on immunoSEQ multiplex PCR, and the TCRdb table lists in-frame clones only, not all of them. The data hold 230,000 or so clones, with about 79% observed a single time. Sample: peripheral blood. The receptors come from a middle-aged man who had recovered from COVID-19. The CDR3 runs from the conserved cysteine through the conserved F or W. The D gene is left open where the match is weak. Some rows mark clone size as missing; the rest say once, few, many or name a class of expanded clone.

size	J	V	D	DNA	CDR3
once	TRBJ1-5	TRBV19	NA	TGTGCCAGTAGTAGGCTGGTGAATCAGCCCCAGCATTTT	CASSRLVNQPQHF
NA	TRBJ2-1	TRBV18	TRBD1	TGTGCCAGCTCAAGAGGACAGGGGGCGACTGCGGGTGAGCAGTTCTTC	CASSRGQGATAGEQFF
many	TRBJ1-6	TRBV14	NA	TGTGCCAGCAGCCCATTCAGGGGTTCACCCCTCCACTTT	CASSPFRGSPLHF
NA	TRBJ2-7	TRBV6-5	NA	TGTGCCTACATGGACGGGGGCTACGAGCAGTACTTC	CAYMDGGYEQYF
NA	TRBJ1-1	TRBV3-1/TRBV3-2	TRBD1	TGTGCCAGCAGCCAAGCCGGGACAGGGAAAAGAGGCACTGAAGCTTTCTTT	CASSQAGTGKRGTEAFF
NA	TRBJ2-1	TRBV28	TRBD1	TGTGCCAGCAGTCCCTGGACAGGAGCTCATAATGAGCAGTTCTTC	CASSPWTGAHNEQFF
NA	TRBJ2-5	TRBV4-1	TRBD2	TGCGCCAGCAGCCAAGGGACTAGCGGGGGGCCTCAAGAGACCCAGTACTTC	CASSQGTSGGPQETQYF
NA	TRBJ2-2	TRBV5-5	NA	TGTGCCAGCAGCTTGCAGGGATCCTTCACCGGGGAGCTGTTTTTT	CASSLQGSFTGELFF
NA	TRBJ2-7	TRBV4-3	NA	TGCGCCAGCAGCCAAGATCTCGGGGGTACCTACGAGCAGTACTTC	CASSQDLGGTYEQYF
NA	TRBJ1-1	TRBV19	TRBD1	TGTGCCAGTAGTACGTTCGACAGGGGCAAGAACACTGAAGCTTTCTTT	CASSTFDRGKNTEAFF
NA	TRBJ1-6	TRBV25-1	NA	TGTGCCAGCAGTGAATTACAGGGAAGGAGATCACCCCTCCACTTT	CASSELQGRRSPLHF
NA	TRBJ2-3	TRBV4-1	NA	TGCGCCAGCAGCCAAGAGGCGCTCAGCGGCGCAGATACGCAGTATTTT	CASSQEALSGADTQYF
NA	TRBJ1-1	TRBV6-5	TRBD1	TGTGCCAGCAGTTACTCGAGGGCGACAGGGGGGATTGAAGCTTTCTTT	CASSYSRATGGIEAFF
NA	TRBJ1-5	TRBV2	TRBD1	TGTGCCAGCAGGAGGGACAGGGGCTTTAGCAATCAGCCCCAGCATTTT	CASRRDRGFSNQPQHF
NA	TRBJ2-7	TRBV9	TRBD1	TGTGCCAGCAGCGAACCCGCCACGGACAGGGGGCTGAACGAGCAGTACTTC	CASSEPATDRGLNEQYF
NA	TRBJ1-2	TRBV7-2	TRBD1	TGTGCCAGCAGCTTAGTAGAGGCAGGGGGATCGAACTATGGCTACACCTTC	CASSLVEAGGSNYGYTF
once	TRBJ2-7	TRBV29-1	NA	TGCAGCGTTGCTAGGGGATGGGGATACGAGCAGTACTTC	CSVARGWGYEQYF
NA	TRBJ2-2	TRBV6-5	TRBD2	TGTGCCAGCAGTCGCGGGGGGCCGAACACCGGGGAGCTGTTTTTT	CASSRGGPNTGELFF